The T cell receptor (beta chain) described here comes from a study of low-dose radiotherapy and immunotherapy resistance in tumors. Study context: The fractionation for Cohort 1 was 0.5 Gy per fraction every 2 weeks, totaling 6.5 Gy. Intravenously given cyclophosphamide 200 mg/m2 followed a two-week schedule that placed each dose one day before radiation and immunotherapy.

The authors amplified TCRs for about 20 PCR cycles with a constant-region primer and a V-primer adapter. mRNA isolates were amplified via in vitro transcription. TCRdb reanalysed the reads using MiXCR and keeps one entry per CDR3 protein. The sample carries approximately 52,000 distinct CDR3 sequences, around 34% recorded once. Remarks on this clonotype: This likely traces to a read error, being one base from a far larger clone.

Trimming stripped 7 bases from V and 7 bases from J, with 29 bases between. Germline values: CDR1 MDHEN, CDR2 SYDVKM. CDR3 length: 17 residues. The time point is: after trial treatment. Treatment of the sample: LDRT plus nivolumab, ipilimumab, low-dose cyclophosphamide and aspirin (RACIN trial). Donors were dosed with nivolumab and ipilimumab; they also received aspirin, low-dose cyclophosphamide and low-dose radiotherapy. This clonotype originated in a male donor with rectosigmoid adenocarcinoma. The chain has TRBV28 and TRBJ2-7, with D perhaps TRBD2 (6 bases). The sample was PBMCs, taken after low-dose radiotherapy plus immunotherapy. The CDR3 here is CASTGAGSIDSYNEQYF. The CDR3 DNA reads TGTGCCAGCACTGGAGCGGGTTCTATAGACTCCTACAATGAGCAGTACTTC.